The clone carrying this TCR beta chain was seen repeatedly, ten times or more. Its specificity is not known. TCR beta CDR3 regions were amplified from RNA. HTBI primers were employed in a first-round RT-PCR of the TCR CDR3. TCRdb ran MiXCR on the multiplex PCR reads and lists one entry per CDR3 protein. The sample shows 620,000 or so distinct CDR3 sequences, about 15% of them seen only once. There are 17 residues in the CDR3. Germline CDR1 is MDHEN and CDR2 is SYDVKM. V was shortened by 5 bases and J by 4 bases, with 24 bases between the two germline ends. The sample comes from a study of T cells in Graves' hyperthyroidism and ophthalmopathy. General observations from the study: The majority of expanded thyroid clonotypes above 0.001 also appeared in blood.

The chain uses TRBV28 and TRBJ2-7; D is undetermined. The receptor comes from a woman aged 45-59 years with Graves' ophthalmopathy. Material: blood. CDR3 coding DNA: TGTGCCAGCAGTCACTTTACCCAGACGTTCGGGCGTTACGAGCAGTACTTC. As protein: CASSHFTQTFGRYEQYF.